The 9 T cell receptor beta chains given below trace back to one sample, sequenced in a study of blood T cell repertoires in COVID-19. Clones were sequenced by immunoSEQ multiplex PCR, and TCRdb holds only the in-frame ones, with some missing. Among 400,000 or so clones, about 87% were seen once, and the ten largest hold 0.8% to 0.9%. The source material was peripheral blood. Receptors were obtained from a man aged 18 to 30 with COVID-19, enrolled during active disease.

As for this clone: This specimen includes other DNA sequences encoding the same CDR3. The chain has TRBV4-1 and TRBJ2-7; D gene ambiguous. The CDR3 has 14 amino acids. Germline V CDR1 and CDR2: MGHRA, YSYEKL. The V and J ends lost 3 bases and 2 bases respectively, with 11 bases between them. The CDR3 loop reads CASSQVPGAYEQYF. CDR3 DNA sequence: TGCGCCAGCAGCCAGGTTCCCGGAGCCTACGAGCAGTACTTC.

V and J are TRBV19 and TRBJ2-7, with D tentatively TRBD2 (5 bases). Deletions cut 2 bases from V and 5 bases from J, with 13 bases between. The V gene's germline CDR1 is LNHDA and CDR2 SQIVND (reference sequence). This CDR3 spans 14 amino acids. The CDR3 loop is CASSILAGIHEQYF. The DNA for the CDR3 is TGTGCCAGTAGTATACTGGCCGGGATTCACGAGCAGTACTTC.

The genes are TRBV27 and TRBJ2-1; D call uncertain. V was pared by 3 bases and J by 8 bases, with 11 bases between. The CDR3 loop spans 13 amino acids. Germline CDR1 MNHEY, CDR2 SMNVEV (reference sequence). CDR3 bases: TGTGCCAGCAGTTTTGGTCCGGTGGATGAGCAGTTCTTC. Its protein product is CASSFGPVDEQFF.

The chain uses TRBV30 and TRBJ1-1, with no clear D. This CDR3 comprises 13 residues. Germline values: CDR1 GTSNPN, CDR2 SVGIG (reference sequence). V lost 3 bases, J lost 1 base, and 9 bases lay in between. The CDR3 reads CAWRPRPNTEAFF. The CDR3, as DNA: TGTGCCTGGAGGCCCAGGCCGAACACTGAAGCTTTCTTT.

The chain couples TRBV11-2 to TRBJ2-1; the D gene is possibly TRBD2 (5 bases). Germline V gives CDR1 SGHAT, CDR2 FQNNGV. V lost 4 bases and J 10 bases, leaving 17 bases between the germline ends. The CDR3 is 14 amino acids. In nucleotides, the CDR3 is TGTGCCAGCAGCTGGGTAGTCGGGAAGGGAGAGCAGTTCTTC. Amino acid sequence: CASSWVVGKGEQFF.

This clone was picked up one time. The chain recombines TRBV2 with TRBJ1-6; 9 nucleotides match TRBD1. V gave up 8 bases and J gave up 9 bases; unmatched junction bases: 8. CDR1 is SNHLY, CDR2 FYNNEI, per germline. This CDR3 comprises 14 residues. The CDR3 coding sequence is TGTGCCAGCCTACCTGGACAGGGGATTTCACCCCTCCACTTT. Translated: CASLPGQGISPLHF.

The V gene is TRBV7-3, the J gene TRBJ2-7; tentative D call: TRBD2 (5 bases). V lost 0 bases to trimming and J lost 6 bases, with 15 bases between them. Germline V gives CDR1 SGHTA, CDR2 FQGTGA. The CDR3 contains 15 residues. CDR3 DNA: TGTGCCAGCAGCTTAACTCCCTCGGACTTGGCCGAGCAGTACTTC. This translates into CASSLTPSDLAEQYF.

This chain links TRBV6-1 with TRBJ1-1; 8 nucleotides agree with TRBD1. This CDR3 spans 16 amino acids. The germline CDR1 and CDR2 sequences are MNHNS and SASEGT. Germline trimming cut 2 bases from V and 6 bases from J; bases unmatched to any gene: 11. The CDR3 here is CASSEPQGVSASEAFF. For the CDR3, the DNA is TGTGCCAGCAGTGAACCACAGGGGGTTTCGGCTTCTGAAGCTTTCTTT.

This chain connects TRBV9 to TRBJ2-1; 8 nucleotides agree with TRBD2. CDR1 is SGDLS and CDR2 is YYNGEE in the germline V gene. The CDR3 totals 15 residues. Losses at the gene ends were 3 bases for V and 4 bases for J; bases not matched to a gene: 6. The CDR3 region is CASSATSGLYNEQFF. For the CDR3, the DNA is TGTGCCAGCAGCGCCACTAGCGGACTTTACAATGAGCAGTTCTTC.